This T cell receptor (beta chain) was observed in a study of T cells after yellow fever vaccination. The sample holds a few counts of this clonotype. TCRdb independently ran MiXCR on the 5' RACE reads; one entry per CDR3 protein. The sample yields some 500,000 distinct CDR3 sequences, approximately 12% seen once. This CDR3 has 14 residues. Trimming removed 2 bases from V and 5 bases from J, with 13 bases in between. Germline lookup yields CDR1 MNHEY and CDR2 SVGEGT. This sequence was found in a man aged 30 to 39 who received the YFV17D yellow fever vaccine. Material: PBMCs, obtained on the day of the yellow fever booster vaccination. The J gene is TRBJ2-7, the V gene TRBV6-2 or TRBV6-3; D is perhaps TRBD2 (6 bases). Here the CDR3 DNA reads TGTGCCAGCAGTTACCTAGGGACTTTCGACGAGCAGTACTTC. Translated: CASSYLGTFDEQYF.